This TCR beta chain came from a study of CD8 T cells in Susac syndrome. With random hexamers, 0.5 to 1 ug RNA was reverse transcribed. Via MiXCR, TCRdb re-called the immunoSEQ multiplex PCR reads, giving one row per CDR3 protein. The repertoire has roughly 400,000 distinct CDR3 sequences, roughly 85% of them found once; the top ten carry under 0.15%. The V gene end was trimmed by 6 bases and the J gene end by 4 bases; junction bases not matched to a gene: 8. CDR1 is MDHEN and CDR2 is SYDVKM in the germline V gene. The CDR3 sequence is 15 residues long. CD8+ and CD4+ blood T cells underwent TCR beta sequencing.

This clonotype was obtained from a human donor with multiple sclerosis. The sample taken for sequencing was CD8+ T cells from PBMCs. The chain couples TRBV28 to TRBJ2-7; 11 bases match TRBD2. In nucleotides, the CDR3 is TGTGCCAGCAGCAAAAGGGGACTAGCGGCATACGAGCAGTACTTC. Its translation: CASSKRGLAAYEQYF.